A single T cell receptor beta chain is shown here with its context. The data derive from a study of PD-L1 blockade in urothelial cancer. Looking at the study overall: Analyses used blood from 3 weeks (second dose) and 6 weeks after treatment start.

The time point: pretreatment peripheral blood. All patients carried locally advanced or metastatic urothelial carcinoma. Profiled with immunoSEQ multiplex PCR; TCRdb holds only in-frame clones, not every one. This table has 72,000 or so clones, about 90% appearing once. CDR1 is LGHNA, CDR2 YNFKEQ, per germline. The CDR3 length is 16 residues. V gave up 4 bases and J gave up 5 bases; unmatched junction bases: 5. The receptor was isolated from a man aged 55 to 69 with urothelial cancer. The specimen comprised PBMCs, sampled around atezolizumab (anti-PD-L1) treatment. V usage is TRBV4-2 and J usage is TRBJ2-2, with 12 bases fitting TRBD2. CDR3 sequence reads: CASSLGLAGRTGELFF. CDR3 bases: TGTGCCAGCAGCCTTGGACTAGCGGGGCGGACCGGGGAGCTGTTTTTT.